This T cell receptor beta chain comes out of a study of T cell responses to AZD1222 COVID-19 vaccine. About the study: Pooled samples include second doses given at about 4 or 12 weeks.

Germline CDR1 reads SGHDN; CDR2 reads FVKESK. Trimming pared 2 bases from V and 4 bases from J, leaving 12 bases between. This CDR3 spans 15 amino acids. Study results and limitations: Spike regions recognized by vaccine-associated CD4 TCRs spanned the protein, led by 160-218 and 743-854. No day 14 peak samples; only post-peak repertoires were characterized. Clonal diversity was possibly underestimated; the donors were predominantly white British and more often female.

Some clones are missing from TCRdb's copy, which holds only in-frame ones; the method was immunoSEQ multiplex PCR. The sample includes about 190,000 clones, around 92% of them seen just once. To note about this clone: Antigen: not known.

The source material was peripheral blood, sampled on day 0 of AZD1222 vaccination. The TCR comes from an adult in good health. The rearrangement links TRBV14 to TRBJ2-1, with D uncertain. DNA of the CDR3: TGTGCCAGCAGCCAATTTGTGCATACTTACAATGAGCAGTTCTTC. It is translated as CASSQFVHTYNEQFF.